Listed below are T cell receptor beta chains from one sample, sequenced in a study of T cell responses to AZD1222 COVID-19 vaccine. Assay used: immunoSEQ multiplex PCR; TCRdb lists only in-frame clones, some missing. Among about 140,000 clones listed, 92% were seen once. The source was peripheral blood, collected on day 0 of AZD1222 vaccination. All receptors derive from an adult in good health. The CDR3 runs from the conserved cysteine through the conserved F or W. A D gene is named only where the DNA matches it firmly. Where a row states a size, it is once, few, many or the class of an expanded clone; other rows omit it.

TRBV5-4	TRBD1	once	TRBJ1-2	CASTGQGRNYGYTF	TGTGCCAGCACCGGACAGGGTCGTAACTATGGCTACACCTTC
TRBV11-3	TRBD1	NA	TRBJ1-1	CASSADRGGTEAFF	TGTGCCAGCAGCGCCGACAGGGGAGGCACTGAAGCTTTCTTT
TRBV29-1	NA	NA	TRBJ2-1	CSVEPGYNEQFF	TGCAGCGTTGAGCCAGGTTACAATGAGCAGTTCTTC
TRBV18	TRBD2	NA	TRBJ2-1	CASSRTSGTSYNEQFF	TGTGCCAGCTCACGGACTAGCGGGACAAGCTACAATGAGCAGTTCTTC
TRBV28	NA	NA	TRBJ1-3	CASNDVGNTIYF	TGTGCCAGCAACGACGTCGGAAACACCATATATTTT
TRBV3-1/TRBV3-2	TRBD1	NA	TRBJ1-2	CASSRGQGGYGYTF	TGTGCCAGCAGCCGGGGACAGGGTGGCTATGGCTACACCTTC
TRBV6-5	TRBD1	NA	TRBJ1-2	CASSSRDRTLGAIYTF	TGTGCCAGCAGTTCCCGGGACAGGACCTTGGGGGCCATATACACCTTC
TRBV4-3	NA	few	TRBJ1-3	CASSLRRGNTIYF	TGCGCCAGCAGCCTCAGAAGAGGAAACACCATATATTTT
TRBV7-7	NA	NA	TRBJ2-6	CASSSPRGPGANVLTF	TGTGCCAGCAGCTCCCCGAGGGGACCTGGGGCCAACGTCCTGACTTTC
TRBV29-1	TRBD1	once	TRBJ1-2	CSVTGPGGYGYTF	TGCAGCGTTACAGGCCCAGGGGGCTATGGCTACACCTTC
TRBV28	NA	NA	TRBJ2-1	CASNSVWAQSSYNEQFF	TGTGCCAGCAATTCGGTATGGGCGCAAAGCTCCTACAATGAGCAGTTCTTC
TRBV19	NA	few	TRBJ1-6	CASSVQSSYNSPLHF	TGTGCCAGTAGTGTTCAAAGCTCCTATAATTCACCCCTCCACTTT
TRBV19	TRBD2	NA	TRBJ2-1	CASSIVLAGENEQFF	TGTGCCAGTAGTATAGTTCTAGCGGGAGAGAATGAGCAGTTCTTC
TRBV11-2	TRBD1	NA	TRBJ1-4	CASRNTGGAWEKLFF	TGTGCCAGCAGAAACACAGGGGGCGCTTGGGAAAAACTGTTTTTT
TRBV4-1	NA	NA	TRBJ1-2	CASSQDQRLLNYGYTF	TGCGCCAGCAGCCAAGATCAACGTCTACTCAACTATGGCTACACCTTC
TRBV6-6	TRBD1	NA	TRBJ1-5	CASSPAGPGGLYSNQPQHF	TGTGCCAGCAGTCCCGCGGGTCCAGGGGGCCTTTATAGCAATCAGCCCCAGCATTTT
TRBV30	TRBD2	NA	TRBJ2-1	CAGTTRSTGEQFF	TGTGCCGGGACTACAAGGTCTACTGGTGAGCAGTTCTTC
TRBV7-3	NA	NA	TRBJ2-1	CASSLFPPSASYNEQFF	TGTGCCAGCAGCTTATTCCCCCCTAGCGCCTCCTACAATGAGCAGTTCTTC
TRBV19	TRBD2	NA	TRBJ2-1	CASSVNFRSGGNEQFF	TGTGCCAGTAGTGTAAATTTCCGTAGCGGGGGCAATGAGCAGTTCTTC
TRBV7-2	NA	NA	TRBJ1-1	CASSWGRSPTEAFF	TGTGCCAGCAGCTGGGGACGGAGTCCCACTGAAGCTTTCTTT
TRBV9	NA	NA	TRBJ1-6	CASSVAQRLNSPLHF	TGTGCCAGCAGCGTAGCACAGCGTCTTAATTCACCCCTCCACTTT
TRBV9	NA	NA	TRBJ2-7	CASSVEGSTYEQYF	TGTGCCAGCAGCGTAGAAGGTTCCACCTACGAGCAGTACTTC